The present entry profiles one T cell receptor (beta chain) with its context. The run depth of the assay was deep. Using about 220 ng DNA, 30,000 to 35,000 T cell genomes, the sorted-subset replicate PCRs were run. Only in-frame clones appear in the TCRdb table, and some are missing; sequencing was by immunoSEQ multiplex PCR. The sample lists 1 million to 1.2 million clones, around three quarters occurring once. There are 15 residues in the CDR3. Per the germline V gene, CDR1 is SEHNR and CDR2 is FQNEAQ (reference sequence). Trimming took off 5 bases at V and 5 bases at J, with 13 bases between the two ends. The sample originates from a study of shared clonotypes between healthy human individuals. Study-level background: Donors had three CD4 naive, three CD4 memory, two CD8 naive and one CD8 memory plate apiece.

The chain joins TRBV7-9 to TRBJ2-6, with D unclear. The sequence was collected from a man between 18 and 35 years old in good health. Some clones in this sample may be carry-over from other donors' samples. Material for sequencing was memory CD4+ T cells from PBMCs. Indicated subset: CD45RA-negative fraction. In DNA form, the CDR3 reads TGTGCCAGCAGCCCCGTGCCCTCACGGGCCAACGTCCTGACTTTC. It yields the protein CASSPVPSRANVLTF.